A selection of T cell receptor beta chains follows, all from one sample in a study of vaccination effects on CD4 cells after COVID-19. Their recognized antigens are unknown. The assay was immunoSEQ multiplex PCR, and TCRdb's table has in-frame clones only and misses some. The sample has approximately 60,000 clones, about 78% seen once. The sample consisted of CD4+ T cells from PBMCs cultured without peptide, taken after COVID-19 vaccination. The receptors shown here come from a human donor who received a COVID-19 vaccine. Both conserved end residues are part of each CDR3. D genes are given only for firm matches. Part of the rows lack a size; the others show once, few, many or a class for expanded clones.

cdr3_aa: CASSQEALRQTQYF
cdr3_nt: TGCGCCAGCAGCCAAGAGGCCCTTCGACAGACCCAGTACTTC
j_call: TRBJ2-5
clone_size: .
v_call: TRBV4-1
d_call: .

cdr3_aa: CASSVPGQGATEAFF
cdr3_nt: TGCGCCAGCAGCGTACCGGGACAGGGGGCCACTGAAGCTTTCTTT
j_call: TRBJ1-1
clone_size: few
v_call: TRBV4-1
d_call: TRBD1

cdr3_aa: CASSLGGWRTEAFF
cdr3_nt: TGTGCCAGCAGCTTAGGGGGCTGGAGGACTGAAGCTTTCTTT
j_call: TRBJ1-1
clone_size: .
v_call: TRBV11-2
d_call: .

cdr3_aa: CASSEQGAWGYTF
cdr3_nt: TGTGCCAGCAGTGAACAGGGGGCTTGGGGCTACACCTTC
j_call: TRBJ1-2
clone_size: .
v_call: TRBV6-1
d_call: TRBD1

cdr3_aa: CASSLWGEEQFF
cdr3_nt: TGTGCCAGCAGTTTATGGGGAGAGGAGCAGTTCTTC
j_call: TRBJ2-1
clone_size: .
v_call: TRBV28
d_call: .

cdr3_aa: CASSYASGRVGEAFF
cdr3_nt: TGTGCCAGCAGTTACGCTTCAGGGAGGGTAGGTGAAGCTTTCTTT
j_call: TRBJ1-1
clone_size: once
v_call: TRBV6-5
d_call: .

cdr3_aa: CASSAGQGGGPQHF
cdr3_nt: TGTGCCAGTAGCGCGGGACAGGGCGGAGGGCCCCAGCATTTT
j_call: TRBJ1-5
clone_size: .
v_call: TRBV19
d_call: TRBD1

cdr3_aa: CASSFGAAQETQYF
cdr3_nt: TGCGCCAGCAGCTTTGGGGCAGCTCAAGAGACCCAGTACTTC
j_call: TRBJ2-5
clone_size: .
v_call: TRBV5-1
d_call: .

cdr3_aa: CASSFQGHSGYGYTF
cdr3_nt: TGTGCCAGCAGCTTCCAGGGACATTCCGGCTATGGCTACACCTTC
j_call: TRBJ1-2
clone_size: .
v_call: TRBV5-8
d_call: .

cdr3_aa: CASSLAGADTQYF
cdr3_nt: TGTGCCAGCAGCCTCGCGGGGGCAGATACGCAGTATTTT
j_call: TRBJ2-3
clone_size: .
v_call: TRBV7-9
d_call: TRBD2

cdr3_aa: CAWSPTTADSGNTIYF
cdr3_nt: TGTGCCTGGAGTCCCACGACGGCCGACTCTGGAAACACCATATATTTT
j_call: TRBJ1-3
clone_size: .
v_call: TRBV30
d_call: .

cdr3_aa: CASGKGVDTQYF
cdr3_nt: TGTGCCAGCGGTAAGGGCGTAGATACGCAGTATTTT
j_call: TRBJ2-3
clone_size: .
v_call: TRBV9
d_call: .

cdr3_aa: CASSFGQGQETQYF
cdr3_nt: TGCGCCAGCAGCTTTGGACAGGGACAAGAGACCCAGTACTTC
j_call: TRBJ2-5
clone_size: .
v_call: TRBV5-1
d_call: TRBD1

cdr3_aa: CASSQQGEGEQYF
cdr3_nt: TGCGCCAGCAGCCAGCAGGGGGAGGGCGAGCAGTACTTC
j_call: TRBJ2-7
clone_size: once
v_call: TRBV4-3
d_call: .

cdr3_aa: CASSLAFAGAEAFF
cdr3_nt: TGCGCCAGCAGCTTGGCCTTCGCAGGGGCTGAAGCTTTCTTT
j_call: TRBJ1-1
clone_size: .
v_call: TRBV5-1
d_call: .

cdr3_aa: CASSPGQVLSSYEQYF
cdr3_nt: TGTGCCAGCAGCCCCGGACAGGTTCTGAGCTCCTACGAGCAGTACTTC
j_call: TRBJ2-7
clone_size: few
v_call: TRBV11-2
d_call: TRBD1